The 27 T cell receptor beta chains in this list originate from one sample, sequenced in a study of T cell responses to AZD1222 COVID-19 vaccine. Sequenced by immunoSEQ multiplex PCR; TCRdb stores in-frame clones only, minus some. Across around 140,000 clones, the top ten clones capture 2.2% of the sample. Specimen: peripheral blood. These receptors all come from an adult in good health.

The chain employs TRBV3-1 (or the pseudogene TRBV3-2) and TRBJ1-1; possibly TRBD1 for D (6 bases). V lost 1 base and J 4 bases, leaving 10 bases between the germline ends. Germline V gives CDR1 LGHDT, CDR2 YNNKEL (reference sequence). This CDR3 is built from 14 residues. The CDR3 spells CASSQGKGGTEAFF. CDR3 in DNA: TGTGCCAGCAGCCAAGGTAAGGGGGGCACTGAAGCTTTCTTT.

The chain carries TRBV7-2 and TRBJ2-7, with 8 nucleotides matching TRBD1. This CDR3 comprises 16 residues. Germline V CDR1 and CDR2: SGHTA, FQGNSA. With 0 bases clipped from V and 5 bases from J, the junction kept 9 bases outside the gene matches. The CDR3 sequence: CASSLARGLPLHEQYF. CDR3 nucleotide sequence: TGTGCCAGCAGCTTAGCCAGGGGGCTCCCCCTCCACGAGCAGTACTTC.

The chain is built from TRBV19 and TRBJ2-7, with 7 bases fitting TRBD1. The V gene end was trimmed by 3 bases and the J gene end by 3 bases; junction bases not matched to a gene: 8. CDR3 length: 15 amino acids. The germline V gene has CDR1 LNHDA and CDR2 SQIVND (reference sequence). Written as DNA, the CDR3 is TGTGCCAGTAGTATCCGTCCGGGACAGTTCTACGAGCAGTACTTC. It encodes CASSIRPGQFYEQYF.

The DNA for the CDR3 is TGTGCCAGCAGTGAAGGCATAGGGAGAACACCCCTCCACTTT. It yields the protein CASSEGIGRTPLHF. The rearrangement links TRBV2 to TRBJ1-6; D is undetermined. Germline loops: CDR1 SNHLY, CDR2 FYNNEI. V was shortened by 1 base and J by 11 bases, with 12 bases between the two germline ends. The CDR3 consists of 14 residues.

The chain has TRBV15 and TRBJ2-3, with D possibly being TRBD1 or TRBD2 (6 bases each). The CDR3 is 16 amino acids. The V gene lost 3 bases and the J gene lost 0 bases, with 13 bases spanning the gap. Looked up from germline, CDR1 is LNHNV and CDR2 is YYDKDF (reference sequence). The CDR3 loop reads CATSSWGALSTDTQYF. The CDR3, as DNA: TGTGCCACCAGCAGTTGGGGGGCCCTAAGCACAGATACGCAGTATTTT. The entire variable domain, with the rest obtained from reference TRBV15 and TRBJ2-3, is as follows: DAMVIQNPRYQVTQFGKPVTLSCSQTLNHNVMYWYQQKSSQAPKLLFHYYDKDFNNEADTPDNFQSRRPNTSFCFLDIRSPGLGDTAMYLCATSSWGALSTDTQYFGPGTRLTVL.

The chain is built from TRBV6-6 and TRBJ1-1; unclear D gene. Germline V gene data show CDR1 as MNHNY and CDR2 as SVGAGI (reference sequence). This CDR3 has 15 residues. Between the trimmed V and J ends, which lost 2 bases and 0 bases, there was a span of 10 bases. The CDR3, as DNA: TGTGCCAGCAGTTACCGTCAGAGTATGAACACTGAAGCTTTCTTT. Its translation is CASSYRQSMNTEAFF.

The rearrangement joins TRBV6-5 to TRBJ2-7, with 7 bases matching TRBD1. The CDR3 totals 14 residues. The V gene's germline CDR1 is MNHEY and CDR2 SVGAGI. V dropped 5 bases and J dropped 4; count of bases not matched to a gene: 8. CDR3: CASSNLGTAYEQYF. The CDR3 bases are TGTGCCAGCAGTAACCTCGGGACAGCTTACGAGCAGTACTTC.

The V gene is TRBV5-1, the J gene TRBJ1-6; unclear D gene. The CDR3 has 15 amino acids. V dropped 6 bases and J dropped 0 bases, with 10 bases sitting between them. Germline lookup yields CDR1 SGHRS and CDR2 YFSETQ. For the CDR3, the DNA is TGCGCCAGCACCACCGGTAGCTCCTATAATTCACCCCTCCACTTT. Translating it yields CASTTGSSYNSPLHF.

The V gene is TRBV7-2, the J gene TRBJ2-2, with D maybe TRBD1 (5 bases). V was clipped by 5 bases and J by 5 bases, with 12 bases between them. The CDR3 extends over 14 amino acids. Germline lookup yields CDR1 SGHTA and CDR2 FQGNSA. This CDR3 reads CASSLRTLTGELFF. In nucleotides, the CDR3 is TGTGCCAGCAGCCTGAGGACATTGACCGGGGAGCTGTTTTTT.

V gene TRBV10-1 combines with J gene TRBJ2-4; 8 positions agree with TRBD2. Looked up from germline, CDR1 is WNHNN and CDR2 is SYGVQD (reference sequence). V gave up 8 bases and J gave up 0 bases; unmatched junction bases: 6. This CDR3 is built from 15 residues. The CDR3 DNA follows: TGCGCCAGCCGAGCGGGGGACCTAGCCAAAAACATTCAGTACTTC. It translates to CASRAGDLAKNIQYF.

V is TRBV29-1 and J is TRBJ2-7; the match to TRBD1 covers 8 bases. The ends lost 0 bases at V and 4 bases at J; junction bases unmatched: 8. The CDR3 sequence is 15 residues long. Germline V gene data show CDR1 as SQVTM and CDR2 as ANQGSEA. Here the CDR3 reads CSVEDTTGDGYEQYF. As DNA, the CDR3 is TGCAGCGTTGAAGACACGACAGGGGATGGGTACGAGCAGTACTTC.

V gene TRBV6-5 combines with J gene TRBJ1-5; D perhaps matches TRBD1 (6 bases). V was pared by 6 bases and J by 2 bases, with 14 bases between. Germline lookup yields CDR1 MNHEY and CDR2 SVGAGI. CDR3 length equals 15 residues. The CDR3 here is CASSATGMGNQPQHF. CDR3 coding DNA: TGTGCCAGCAGCGCTACAGGGATGGGCAATCAGCCCCAGCATTTT.

The chain recombines TRBV19 with TRBJ2-7, with D unresolved. CDR1 and CDR2 (germline): LNHDA, SQIVND (reference sequence). The ends were cut back, 3 bases at V and 7 bases at J, with 7 bases in the middle. CDR3 length equals 11 residues. As DNA, the CDR3 is TGTGCCAGTAGTATCGGTTGGGAGCAGTACTTC. Its protein product is CASSIGWEQYF.

Comment on this clone: The limits of the CDR3 on the DNA are not certain, so only TCRdb's listed CDR3 is given. This chain uses TRBV7-5 with TRBJ2-2; TRBD1, the table's D call, lacks a check against the DNA. TRBV7-5 counts as a pseudogene. From its first to its last residue, the CDR3 has 15 amino acids. The CDR3 reads CVRSLVGQGAGELFF.

The V gene is TRBV14, the J gene TRBJ2-5, with D uncertain. Germline CDR1 reads SGHDN; CDR2 reads FVKESK. The CDR3 covers 12 residues. V was trimmed by 1 base and J by 4 bases, leaving 4 bases between them. The chain's CDR3 is CASSQVSETQYF. DNA of the CDR3: TGTGCCAGCAGCCAAGTCTCAGAGACCCAGTACTTC.

The genes are TRBV29-1 and TRBJ1-2; maybe TRBD1 (5 bases). Per germline, CDR1 SQVTM and CDR2 ANQGSEA. The CDR3 is 15 residues long. Trimming cost V 7 bases and J 5 bases, with 23 bases left between them. In nucleotides, the CDR3 is TGCAGCGCTGGGACGGGGAACGGCAATCTTTATGGCTACACCTTC. Its protein is CSAGTGNGNLYGYTF.

The chain employs TRBV7-2 and TRBJ2-3; 13 positions match TRBD2. Germline V gives CDR1 SGHTA, CDR2 FQGNSA. This CDR3 is 19 amino acids long. V shed 5 bases, J shed 1 base, and the junction held 12 bases outside the gene matches. This CDR3 reads CASSPLAGGLVFGTDTQYF. The DNA for the CDR3 is TGTGCCAGCAGCCCACTAGCGGGGGGGCTGGTGTTTGGCACAGATACGCAGTATTTT.

The V and J genes are TRBV6-6 and TRBJ2-3; D unresolved. With 4 bases removed from V and 5 bases from J, the gap between germline ends came to 7 bases. Germline V gives CDR1 MNHNY, CDR2 SVGAGI (reference sequence). The length of the CDR3 is 12 residues. The CDR3 here is CASSSIGDTQYF. DNA of the CDR3: TGTGCCAGCAGTTCGATCGGAGATACGCAGTATTTT.

V and J are TRBV6-5 and TRBJ1-4; TRBD1 agrees at 8 bases. From germline, CDR1 is MNHEY and CDR2 SVGAGI. J gave up 7 bases and V 2 bases, and 3 bases lay outside the gene matches. This CDR3 spans 14 amino acids. The CDR3 spells CASSYDRGGEKLFF. DNA for the CDR3: TGTGCCAGCAGTTACGACAGGGGTGGTGAAAAACTGTTTTTT.

The V call is TRBV7-2, the J call TRBJ1-1; 8 nucleotides line up with TRBD1. CDR1 and CDR2 from the germline V gene are SGHTA and FQGNSA. Losses at the gene ends were 5 bases for V and 7 bases for J; bases not matched to a gene: 21. CDR3 length: 18 amino acids. CDR3 nucleotide sequence: TGTGCCAGCAGCCAAGGGACAGGACCTGAATTTAGGGCGATTGAAGCTTTCTTT. The encoded protein is CASSQGTGPEFRAIEAFF.

The chain employs TRBV5-4 and TRBJ1-1, with no clear D. CDR1 and CDR2 (germline): SGHNT, YYREEE (reference sequence). The CDR3 contains 15 residues. The V end was cut by 4 bases, the J end by 0 bases, with 13 bases between. The CDR3 sequence is CASSSLRGVNTEAFF. The CDR3 DNA reads TGTGCCAGCAGCAGTTTACGGGGAGTGAACACTGAAGCTTTCTTT.

The V and J genes are TRBV5-4 and TRBJ1-3, with D possibly being TRBD1 (6 bases). The germline CDR1 and CDR2 sequences are SGHNT and YYREEE (reference sequence). The CDR3 extends over 17 amino acids. Trimming removed 2 bases from V and 0 bases from J, with 15 bases in between. The CDR3 loop reads CASSFGIVRGSGNTIYF. The CDR3 coding sequence is TGTGCCAGCAGCTTCGGCATTGTCAGGGGCTCTGGAAACACCATATATTTT. Complete variable domain (other parts from reference TRBV5-4 and TRBJ1-3): ETGVTQSPTHLIKTRGQQVTLRCSSQSGHNTVSWYQQALGQGPQFIFQYYREEENGRGNFPPRFSGLQFPNYSSELNVNALELDDSALYLCASSFGIVRGSGNTIYFGEGSWLTVV.

The gene calls are TRBV19 and TRBJ1-2; no firm D call. Germline CDR1 is LNHDA and CDR2 is SQIVND (reference sequence). The CDR3 has 13 residues. The germline V and J ends were trimmed by 3 bases and 7 bases, with 12 bases remaining between them. CDR3 region: CASSIDQLRGYTF. In DNA form, the CDR3 reads TGTGCCAGTAGTATCGACCAGCTACGTGGCTACACCTTC. Full variable domain (remainder filled in from reference TRBV19 and TRBJ1-2): DGGITQSPKYLFRKEGQNVTLSCEQNLNHDAMYWYRQDPGQGLRLIYYSQIVNDFQKGDIAEGYSVSREKKESFPLTVTSAQKNPTAFYLCASSIDQLRGYTFGSGTRLTVV.

The genes are TRBV28 and TRBJ1-5; D is ambiguous. The CDR3 covers 12 residues. V lost 6 bases and J lost 4, with 7 bases in between. The germline CDR1 and CDR2 sequences are MDHEN and SYDVKM. CDR3 DNA sequence: TGTGCCAGCAGGACGATGAATCAGCCCCAGCATTTT. This encodes CASRTMNQPQHF.

The chain has TRBV7-9 and TRBJ1-1; D not resolved. This CDR3 region has 12 residues. V was shortened by 1 base and J by 7 bases, with 7 bases between the two germline ends. CDR1 SEHNR and CDR2 FQNEAQ come from the germline V gene (reference sequence). The CDR3 sequence is CASSLGGFEAFF. The CDR3 nucleotides are TGTGCCAGCAGCTTAGGAGGGTTTGAAGCTTTCTTT.

This sequence joins TRBV5-1 and TRBJ2-2; 9 positions agree with TRBD2. The CDR3 has 15 amino acids. Germline values: CDR1 SGHRS, CDR2 YFSETQ. V shed 4 bases, J shed 6 bases, and the junction held 7 bases outside the gene matches. Here the CDR3 DNA reads TGCGCCAGCAGCCTCATGACTAGCGGTCCCGGGGAGCTGTTTTTT. Amino acids: CASSLMTSGPGELFF.

The chain carries TRBV11-2 and TRBJ2-7; tentative D call: TRBD1 (5 bases). V lost 5 bases and J lost 5, with 13 bases in between. The CDR3 is made up of 13 amino acids. Germline-derived CDR1 and CDR2 are SGHAT and FQNNGV. CDR3 in DNA: TGTGCCAGCAGCATCCAGGGTTTCGACGAGCAGTACTTC. Translated: CASSIQGFDEQYF. The full variable domain, its missing parts supplied by reference TRBV11-2 and TRBJ2-7, is EAGVAQSPRYKIIEKRQSVAFWCNPISGHATLYWYQQILGQGPKLLIQFQNNGVVDDSQLPKDRFSAERLKGVDSTLKIQPAKLEDSAVYLCASSIQGFDEQYFGPGTRLTVT.